Listed here are 4 T cell receptor beta chains from one sample, sequenced in a study of T-cell reconstitution after alpha-beta-depleted transplantation in children. The TCRbeta library incorporated unique molecular identifiers. One entry per CDR3 protein results from TCRdb running MiXCR on the PCR reads. The data show roughly 790,000 distinct CDR3 sequences, 15% to 20% seen once. The sequencing here drew on PBMCs, mostly from graft donor cells, taken 360 days after TCRalphabeta/CD19-depleted stem cell transplant. Receptor source: a male patient aged 5 to 17 who had a stem cell transplant for acute lymphoblastic leukemia, so the T cells may come from the graft donor.

This clonotype has a count of ten or more. The J gene is TRBJ2-4, the V gene TRBV5-1, with 7 bases fitting TRBD1. Germline CDR1 is SGHRS and CDR2 is YFSETQ. The CDR3 has 14 amino acids. J was trimmed by 9 bases and V by 7 bases; bases with no gene match: 13. CDR3 region: CASRRQGDSGIQYF. The CDR3 DNA reads TGCGCCAGCCGTAGACAGGGCGATAGTGGCATTCAGTACTTC.

A few counts support this clonotype. This chain connects TRBV12-3 or TRBV12-4 to TRBJ1-2; D remains unclear. Deletions cut 5 bases from V and 5 bases from J, with 12 bases between. This CDR3 spans 13 amino acids. CDR3 in amino acids: CASSPFESYGYTF. CDR3 DNA: TGTGCCAGCAGTCCCTTTGAGTCTTATGGCTACACCTTC.

This clonotype was picked up a small number of times. V usage is TRBV5-1 and J usage is TRBJ2-7, with D perhaps matching TRBD2 (7 bases). The CDR3 runs 13 residues. CDR1 SGHRS and CDR2 YFSETQ come from the germline V gene. Trimming cost V 0 bases and J 6 bases, with 10 bases left between them. The chain's CDR3 is CASSLAGGPEQYF. The CDR3 DNA follows: TGCGCCAGCAGCTTGGCCGGGGGGCCCGAGCAGTACTTC. Based on the CDR3 plus reference TRBV5-1 and TRBJ2-7, the full variable domain is KAGVTQTPRYLIKTRGQQVTLSCSPISGHRSVSWYQQTPGQGLQFLFEYFSETQRNKGNFPGRFSGRQFSNSRSEMNVSTLELGDSALYLCASSLAGGPEQYFGPGTRLTVT.

This clonotype was seen a few times. V and J are TRBV6-8 and TRBJ2-7; 9 bases align to TRBD1. CDR3 length: 16 amino acids. CDR1 is MNHGY and CDR2 is SAAAGT in the germline V gene. The V segment lost 2 bases and the J segment 0 bases; nucleotides outside the gene matches: 5. The DNA for the CDR3 is TGTGCCAGCAGTTACCCCGGACAGGGGAACTCCTACGAGCAGTACTTC. Translation gives CASSYPGQGNSYEQYF.